This passage covers 22 T cell receptor beta chains from one sample sequenced in a study of tumor-infiltrating lymphocytes in localized non-small cell lung cancer. The protocol was immunoSEQ multiplex PCR, while the TCRdb copy is restricted to in-frame clones and leaves out a portion. Among roughly 7,200 clones listed, around two thirds were seen once. Sequenced: uninvolved lung tissue not adjacent to the tumor. Every receptor here comes from a human donor with non-small cell lung cancer.

This chain connects TRBV29-1 to TRBJ2-1, with D tentatively TRBD1 or TRBD2 (5 bases each). Germline values: CDR1 SQVTM, CDR2 ANQGSEA. The CDR3 covers 15 residues. Trimming cost V 7 bases and J 0 bases, with 16 bases left between them. As DNA, the CDR3 is TGCAGCGCACAATCCGGGACCACCTCCTACAATGAGCAGTTCTTC. Its protein product is CSAQSGTTSYNEQFF.

CDR3 region: CASERGGASAQETQYF. Here the CDR3 DNA reads TGTGCCAGTGAAAGGGGCGGGGCTAGCGCACAAGAGACCCAGTACTTC. The V gene is TRBV2, the J gene TRBJ2-5; D might be TRBD2 (6 bases). Trimming removed 9 bases from V and 2 bases from J, with 22 bases in between. The CDR3 runs 16 residues. Germline CDR1 reads SNHLY; CDR2 reads FYNNEI. The full variable domain, with the rest looked up from reference TRBV2 and TRBJ2-5, is EPEVTQTPSHQVTQMGQEVILRCVPISNHLYFYWYRQILGQKVEFLVSFYNNEISEKSEIFDDQFSVERPDGSNFTLKIRSTKLEDSAMYFCASERGGASAQETQYFGPGTRLLVL.

The genes are TRBV30 and TRBJ2-2; D is ambiguous. Trimming stripped 1 base from V and 3 bases from J, with 12 bases between. This CDR3 region has 15 residues. CDR1 GTSNPN and CDR2 SVGIG come from the germline V gene (reference sequence). The CDR3 here is CAWSDGSSDTGELFF. CDR3 in DNA: TGTGCCTGGAGTGATGGATCTTCAGACACCGGGGAGCTGTTTTTT.

This chain uses TRBV6-5 with TRBJ2-2; D call uncertain. From germline, CDR1 is MNHEY and CDR2 SVGAGI. Between the trimmed V and J ends, which lost 4 bases and 5 bases, there was a span of 11 bases. The CDR3 totals 14 residues. The CDR3 here is CASSSGGETGELFF. DNA of the CDR3: TGTGCCAGCAGTTCAGGTGGGGAAACCGGGGAGCTGTTTTTT.

The chain has TRBV5-1 and TRBJ2-1, with TRBD2 matching 11 bases. CDR1 is SGHRS, CDR2 YFSETQ, per germline. V shed 5 bases and J 0 bases; nucleotides not matched to a gene: 19. The CDR3 consists of 21 residues. The CDR3 coding sequence is TGCGCCAGCAGTTTTAGACTCCCCGGAACTAGCGGGAGTTCCTCCTACAATGAGCAGTTCTTC. This gives the protein CASSFRLPGTSGSSSYNEQFF.

V usage is TRBV15 and J usage is TRBJ2-2, with 7 bases matching TRBD2. Germline V CDR1 and CDR2: LNHNV, YYDKDF (reference sequence). With 1 base clipped from V and 0 bases from J, the junction kept 2 bases outside the gene matches. This CDR3 spans 16 amino acids. CDR3 in amino acids: CATSRGSGANTGELFF. CDR3 in DNA: TGTGCCACCAGCAGAGGGAGCGGGGCGAACACCGGGGAGCTGTTTTTT.

This sequence joins TRBV11-3 and TRBJ2-7; 8 bases fit TRBD1. CDR1 and CDR2 from the germline V gene are SGHNT and YENEEA. The CDR3 length is 14 residues. V shed 5 bases, J shed 1 base, and the junction held 4 bases outside the gene matches. CDR3 DNA: TGTGCCAGCAGCGCCAGGACAGGGTCCTACGAGCAGTACTTC. Translated: CASSARTGSYEQYF.

This chain connects TRBV18 to TRBJ2-2; 8 bases map to TRBD2. With V trimmed by 0 bases and J by 4 bases, 4 bases remained unmatched. The CDR3 contains 16 residues. Germline V lookup: CDR1 KGHSH, CDR2 LQKENI. Here the CDR3 DNA reads TGTGCCAGCTCACCACCGACGGGAGGGATCACCGGGGAGCTGTTTTTT. Translation: CASSPPTGGITGELFF.

Only a few counts were recorded for this clone. This chain joins TRBV6-1 and TRBJ2-6, with D possibly TRBD1 on 5 matching bases. Germline V gene data show CDR1 as MNHNS and CDR2 as SASEGT. The CDR3 has 15 amino acids. Deletions cut 1 base from V and 1 base from J, with 5 bases between. CDR3 in amino acids: CASSEEGSGANVLTF. DNA for the CDR3: TGTGCCAGCAGTGAAGAGGGGTCTGGGGCCAACGTCCTGACTTTC.

The chain links TRBV4-3 to TRBJ2-3; the D call may be TRBD1 or TRBD2 (6 bases each). This CDR3 region has 16 residues. V lost 0 bases and J lost 4, with 14 bases in between. Germline CDR1 reads LGHNA; CDR2 reads YSLEER. CDR3 in amino acids: CASSQDRGVGPDTQYF. CDR3 in DNA: TGCGCCAGCAGCCAAGATAGGGGGGTAGGGCCAGATACGCAGTATTTT.

The V gene is TRBV28, the J gene TRBJ2-7; 9 bases map to TRBD1. Germline loops: CDR1 MDHEN, CDR2 SYDVKM. CDR3 length: 17 amino acids. J gave up 3 bases and V 4 bases, and 13 bases lay outside the gene matches. The CDR3 coding sequence is TGTGCCAGCAGTTCCCTATTCGACAGGGGGGGTATCTACGAGCAGTACTTC. It codes for CASSSLFDRGGIYEQYF.

V is TRBV5-1 and J is TRBJ1-3; D gene uncertain. This CDR3 has 13 amino acids. CDR1 is SGHRS, CDR2 YFSETQ, per germline. The V and J ends lost 4 bases and 1 base respectively, with 6 bases between them. CDR3 amino acids: CASSSGSGNTIYF. DNA of the CDR3: TGCGCCAGCAGCAGCGGGTCTGGAAACACCATATATTTT.

This chain links TRBV29-1 with TRBJ1-2, with D possibly matching TRBD1 (5 bases). CDR3 length equals 12 residues. V was pared by 3 bases and J by 0 bases, with 5 bases between. CDR1 SQVTM and CDR2 ANQGSEA come from the germline V gene. CDR3 sequence (DNA): TGCAGCGTTGACAGGGCTAACTATGGCTACACCTTC. It yields the protein CSVDRANYGYTF.

The chain combines TRBV11-2 with TRBJ2-1; a possible D gene is TRBD2 (7 bases). Between the trimmed V and J ends, which lost 1 base and 6 bases, there was a span of 13 bases. Germline V gives CDR1 SGHAT, CDR2 FQNNGV. This CDR3 region has 15 residues. In nucleotides, the CDR3 is TGTGCCAGCAGCTTAGGAGCTAGGGGGGGCAATGAGCAGTTCTTC. Residues: CASSLGARGGNEQFF.

This chain uses TRBV5-5 with TRBJ2-5; a weak D match, TRBD1 (6 bases). Trimming pared 0 bases from V and 6 bases from J, leaving 18 bases between. Germline V gives CDR1 SGHKS, CDR2 YYEKEE (reference sequence). The CDR3 has 16 amino acids. The CDR3 DNA sequence: TGTGCCAGCAGCTTGGATACAGGGAGCCTTCGGAAGACCCAGTACTTC. Translating it yields CASSLDTGSLRKTQYF.

This chain joins TRBV6-1 and TRBJ2-6; no firm D call. The CDR3 sequence is 15 residues long. CDR1 MNHNS and CDR2 SASEGT come from the germline V gene. The V end was cut by 5 bases, the J end by 0 bases, with 8 bases between. The CDR3 sequence: CASSKETSGANVLTF. Written as DNA, the CDR3 is TGTGCCAGCAGTAAAGAGACCTCTGGGGCCAACGTCCTGACTTTC.

The genes are TRBV6-5 and TRBJ2-7; 11 nucleotides align to TRBD1. The trim removed 3 bases at V and 5 bases at J, leaving 3 bases unmatched. Germline CDR1 and CDR2: MNHEY and SVGAGI. The CDR3 consists of 14 residues. The CDR3 sequence: CASSYGTGGNEQYF. The DNA of the CDR3 is TGTGCCAGCAGTTATGGGACAGGGGGGAACGAGCAGTACTTC.

The chain couples TRBV5-1 to TRBJ1-1; D is undetermined. Trimming took 0 bases from V and 7 from J, leaving 13 bases between them. Germline lookup yields CDR1 SGHRS and CDR2 YFSETQ. The CDR3 has 14 amino acids. The CDR3 bases are TGCGCCAGCAGCTTGGGTCTCCAGCTCGGTGAAGCTTTCTTT. Encoded protein: CASSLGLQLGEAFF.

V usage is TRBV5-6 and J usage is TRBJ2-2; 7 bases fit TRBD1. The CDR3 contains 15 residues. Germline CDR1 reads SGHDT; CDR2 reads YYEEEE. V dropped 0 bases and J dropped 1; count of bases not matched to a gene: 0. In DNA, the CDR3 is TGTGCCAGCAGCTTGGGGGACAGGAACACCGGGGAGCTGTTTTTT. It translates to CASSLGDRNTGELFF.

V usage is TRBV25-1 and J usage is TRBJ2-1, with 7 bases that match TRBD2. The V gene end was trimmed by 4 bases and the J gene end by 9 bases; junction bases not matched to a gene: 9. This CDR3 is 14 amino acids long. CDR1 and CDR2 (germline): MGHDK, SYGVNS. The CDR3 DNA follows: TGTGCCAGCAGTGGGGCCAGCGGGACCACTGAGCAGTTCTTC. Protein sequence: CASSGASGTTEQFF.

This clone was seen only a few times. The chain joins TRBV10-3 to TRBJ2-3; D is undetermined. V was shortened by 1 base and J by 5 bases, with 16 bases between the two germline ends. Germline assignment: CDR1 ENHRY and CDR2 SYGVKD. CDR3 length: 16 amino acids. The CDR3 region has the DNA TGTGCCATCAGTGAGTTGTTAGCCTCAGAGGTAGATACGCAGTATTTT. Translation gives CAISELLASEVDTQYF.

The chain employs TRBV29-1 and TRBJ1-1; tentative D call: TRBD1 (5 bases). The CDR3 has 14 amino acids. V lost 7 bases to trimming and J lost 1 base, with 16 bases between them. Germline CDR1 reads SQVTM; CDR2 reads ANQGSEA. This chain's CDR3 is CSALMGVTNTEAFF. The CDR3 DNA sequence: TGCAGCGCACTCATGGGGGTGACGAACACTGAAGCTTTCTTT.